This section outlines one T cell receptor beta chain sequence together with its context. Its matching antigen is unknown. This sample was taken from a study of post-analysis software for immune sequencing data. The overall study: Courses of disease covered relapsing-remitting, secondary progressive and progressive-relapsing multiple sclerosis.

This CDR3 region has 16 residues. Germline V gives CDR1 DFQATT, CDR2 SNEGSKA (reference sequence). Between the trimmed V and J ends, which lost 0 bases and 0 bases, there was a span of 12 bases. Findings of the study overall: By F measure, samples from a shared preparation batch strongly co-clustered. A significant reduction in normalized Chao1 diversity was observed in multiple sclerosis patients versus controls. In patients, 4 to 6 TRBV segments were more frequent than in controls, with TRBV5-6, TRBV5-1 and TRBV20-1 among them.

TCR beta cDNA libraries included unique molecular identifiers. TCRdb called the PCR reads again in MiXCR, with one record for every CDR3 protein. Of hundreds of thousands of distinct CDR3 sequences in the sample, roughly 30% were seen once. Source material: blood. The chain combines TRBV20-1 with TRBJ1-5; TRBD1 might be the D (6 bases). The TCR was taken from a girl between 5 and 17 years old with multiple sclerosis. Here the CDR3 reads CSARDFGTNSNQPQHF. The CDR3, as DNA: TGCAGTGCTAGAGACTTCGGGACAAATAGCAATCAGCCCCAGCATTTT.